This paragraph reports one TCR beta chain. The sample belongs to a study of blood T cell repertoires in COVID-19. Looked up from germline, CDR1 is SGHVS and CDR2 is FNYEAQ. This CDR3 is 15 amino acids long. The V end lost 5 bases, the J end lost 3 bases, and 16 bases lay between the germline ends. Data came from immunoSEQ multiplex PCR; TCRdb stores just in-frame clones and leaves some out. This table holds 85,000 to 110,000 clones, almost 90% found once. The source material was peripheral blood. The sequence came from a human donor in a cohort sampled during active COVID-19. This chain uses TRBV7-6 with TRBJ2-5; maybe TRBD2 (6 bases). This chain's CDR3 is CASSPAEAGKETQYF. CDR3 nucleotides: TGTGCCAGCAGCCCAGCTGAAGCGGGTAAAGAGACCCAGTACTTC.